One T cell receptor beta chain is described in this entry. Its antigen is not known. This sample was included in a study of T cell repertoires in cytomegalovirus infection. From germline, CDR1 is KGHDR and CDR2 SFDVKD. The CDR3 length is 15 residues. Losses at the gene ends were 3 bases for V and 5 bases for J; bases not matched to a gene: 7. TCRdb reanalysed the reads using MiXCR and keeps one entry per CDR3 protein. This table holds under 500,000 distinct CDR3 sequences, roughly 46% found once. The genes are TRBV24-1 and TRBJ2-3; TRBD2 aligns across 7 bases. The material sequenced was cultured PBMCs, taken from culture after CMV antigen stimulation. The source of this sequence is a human donor in good health (CMV status not recorded). Some clones in this sample may be carry-over from other donors' samples. The CDR3 coding sequence is TGTGCCACCAGTGATCCGCGGGGGATTGGAGATACGCAGTATTTT. It specifies CATSDPRGIGDTQYF.